The 20 T cell receptor beta chains listed next were all sequenced from one sample in a study of OX40 agonist ivuxolimab in advanced cancers. Generated by immunoSEQ multiplex PCR, the TCRdb table keeps only in-frame clones and is missing some. The repertoire holds around 3,100 clones, with around three quarters as singletons. The material sequenced was CD4+ or CD8+ T cells sorted from blood, taken in a trial of the OX40 agonist ivuxolimab. These receptor sequences come from an adult with an advanced solid tumor such as melanoma, head and neck, liver or kidney cancer.

This clone was observed a single time. The rearrangement uses TRBV13 and TRBJ1-4; D might be TRBD1 (6 bases). V dropped 3 bases and J dropped 0 bases, with 14 bases sitting between them. The CDR3 is made up of 17 amino acids. CDR1 PRHDT and CDR2 FYEKMQ come from the germline V gene (reference sequence). This CDR3 is CASSFLGARATNEKLFF. CDR3 coding DNA: TGTGCCAGCAGCTTTCTGGGGGCGCGGGCAACTAATGAAAAACTGTTTTTT.

The CDR3 sequence is CASSSPVSSYNEQFF. The CDR3 DNA reads as TGTGCCAGCAGCTCCCCCGTCAGCTCCTACAATGAGCAGTTCTTC. The chain recombines TRBV5-4 with TRBJ2-1; D gene uncertain. CDR3 size: 15 residues. Germline lookup yields CDR1 SGHNT and CDR2 YYREEE (reference sequence). Between the trimmed V and J ends, which lost 3 bases and 0 bases, there was a span of 10 bases.

J is TRBJ1-2 and V is TRBV6-5; D not certain. This CDR3 has 13 residues. V lost 5 bases and J lost 4, with 11 bases in between. The germline V gene has CDR1 MNHEY and CDR2 SVGAGI. CDR3 loop: CASSLTKTYGYTF. The CDR3 nucleotides read TGTGCCAGCAGTCTGACAAAGACCTATGGCTACACCTTC.

This clone was seen just once. V usage is TRBV6-6 and J usage is TRBJ1-5, with a possible D match to TRBD1 (5 bases). The germline V gene has CDR1 MNHNY and CDR2 SVGAGI (reference sequence). Trimming removed 6 bases at V and 1 base at J, with 13 bases between. This CDR3 comprises 15 residues. The CDR3 region has the DNA TGTGCCAGCAGCCGGACGGGGCAGAGCAATCAGCCCCAGCATTTT. Its translation is CASSRTGQSNQPQHF.

This rearrangement joins TRBV28 to TRBJ1-5; 8 bases align to TRBD1. Germline V gene lookup returns CDR1 MDHEN and CDR2 SYDVKM. With 5 bases clipped from V and 3 bases from J, the junction kept 6 bases outside the gene matches. CDR3 length equals 15 residues. The CDR3 loop is CASSPTGVNNQPQHF. In nucleotides, the CDR3 is TGTGCCAGCAGTCCGACAGGGGTGAACAATCAGCCCCAGCATTTT.

The gene calls are TRBV11-2 and TRBJ2-7; no firm D call. Between the trimmed V and J ends, which lost 3 bases and 0 bases, there was a span of 6 bases. The germline CDR1 and CDR2 sequences are SGHAT and FQNNGV. This CDR3 has 13 amino acids. The DNA for the CDR3 is TGTGCCAGCAGCTTTGGTAACTCCTACGAGCAGTACTTC. Translating it yields CASSFGNSYEQYF.

The chain recombines TRBV29-1 with TRBJ2-7, with D uncertain. CDR3 length equals 12 residues. Germline V gives CDR1 SQVTM, CDR2 ANQGSEA. Trimming removed 4 bases from V and 2 bases from J, with 9 bases in between. The CDR3: CSVVNPPYEQYF. DNA of the CDR3: TGCAGCGTTGTTAATCCTCCCTACGAGCAGTACTTC.

The V and J genes are TRBV9 and TRBJ2-7; TRBD1 matches at 11 bases. CDR3 length equals 14 residues. V lost 5 bases, J lost 2 bases, and 3 bases stayed unmatched. Per the germline V gene, CDR1 is SGDLS and CDR2 is YYNGEE. For the CDR3, the DNA is TGTGCCAGCAGTGGACAGGGGGCTGCCTACGAGCAGTACTTC. Protein sequence: CASSGQGAAYEQYF.

This clone was observed a single time. The chain has TRBV4-1 and TRBJ2-7; possibly TRBD2 for D (5 bases). The germline gives CDR1 MGHRA, CDR2 YSYEKL. The CDR3 consists of 13 residues. The germline V and J ends were trimmed by 4 bases and 0 bases, with 7 bases remaining between them. DNA for the CDR3: TGCGCCAGCAGCCCCGGGGACTCCTACGAGCAGTACTTC. The encoded protein is CASSPGDSYEQYF.

By its share, this clone is large (0.1 to 1%). The V call is TRBV7-9, the J call TRBJ1-2; D is ambiguous. Per the germline V gene, CDR1 is SEHNR and CDR2 is FQNEAQ (reference sequence). This CDR3 has 14 residues. The ends were cut back, 1 base at V and 0 bases at J, with 6 bases in the middle. The CDR3 reads CASSLGGSNYGYTF. DNA of the CDR3: TGTGCCAGCAGCTTAGGCGGATCTAACTATGGCTACACCTTC.

This clone was detected once. The chain couples TRBV4-3 to TRBJ2-1; the D gene is possibly TRBD2 (6 bases). Trimming pared 2 bases from V and 7 bases from J, leaving 18 bases between. The CDR3 covers 16 residues. Germline V CDR1 and CDR2: LGHNA, YSLEER. CDR3 residues: CASSQIPSETGNEQFF. CDR3 coding DNA: TGCGCCAGCAGCCAAATTCCTAGCGAAACTGGGAATGAGCAGTTCTTC.

This rearrangement joins TRBV5-1 to TRBJ2-7; D is unresolved. Germline V gene data show CDR1 as SGHRS and CDR2 as YFSETQ. This CDR3 spans 12 amino acids. V shed 0 bases and J shed 3 bases, with 4 bases lying between them. The CDR3: CASSLDFYEQYF. For the CDR3, the DNA is TGCGCCAGCAGCTTGGACTTCTACGAGCAGTACTTC.

Only one count was recorded for this clone. The chain combines TRBV7-9 with TRBJ2-3; TRBD2 agrees at 7 bases. Per the germline V gene, CDR1 is SEHNR and CDR2 is FQNEAQ (reference sequence). The CDR3 is 16 amino acids. After removal of 3 bases from V and 3 bases from J, the junction contained 9 bases not matched to a gene. Here the CDR3 reads CASSFGLGGTTDTQYF. In DNA form, the CDR3 reads TGTGCCAGCAGCTTTGGACTAGGAGGTACGACAGATACGCAGTATTTT.

This clone was recorded only once. V usage is TRBV9 and J usage is TRBJ1-1; D possibly corresponds to TRBD1 (5 bases). This CDR3 comprises 16 residues. V shed 3 bases and J shed 1 base, with 16 bases lying between them. The germline CDR1 and CDR2 sequences are SGDLS and YYNGEE. CDR3 coding DNA: TGTGCCAGCAGCGCCGGGACGCTAACACAGAACACTGAAGCTTTCTTT. It is translated as CASSAGTLTQNTEAFF.

The chain has TRBV30 and TRBJ2-7; no reliable D call. The CDR3 contains 10 residues. Germline CDR1 reads GTSNPN; CDR2 reads SVGIG (reference sequence). V was trimmed by 1 base and J by 4 bases, leaving 2 bases between them. Here the CDR3 reads CAWSDYEQYF. In DNA, the CDR3 is TGTGCCTGGAGTGATTACGAGCAGTACTTC. Full variable domain (rest looked up from reference TRBV30 and TRBJ2-7): SQTIHQWPATLVQPVGSPLSLECTVEGTSNPNLYWYRQAAGRGLQLLFYSVGIGQISSEVPQNLSASRPQDRQFILSSKKLLLSDSGFYLCAWSDYEQYFGPGTRLTVT.

This clone was detected a few times. The CDR3 sequence is CASSNPGQGARNEQFF. As DNA, the CDR3 is TGTGCCAGCAGCAATCCGGGACAGGGGGCGAGGAATGAGCAGTTCTTC. This chain uses TRBV7-9 with TRBJ2-1; 12 bases fit TRBD1. The CDR3 totals 16 residues. The V and J ends lost 5 bases and 7 bases, in that order; junction bases with no gene match: 9. Germline CDR1 and CDR2: SEHNR and FQNEAQ (reference sequence).

This chain joins TRBV10-1 and TRBJ1-5; 10 positions match TRBD1. V shed 4 bases and J 7 bases; nucleotides not matched to a gene: 10. The CDR3 loop spans 16 amino acids. CDR1 is WNHNN, CDR2 SYGVQD, per germline (reference sequence). The CDR3 DNA is TGCGCCAGCAGTGCCCGTGACAGGGGGCGAGGGCAGCCCCAGCATTTT. Its protein is CASSARDRGRGQPQHF.

The V and J genes are TRBV19 and TRBJ1-1; D is undetermined. V shed 4 bases and J shed 4 bases, with 16 bases lying between them. The germline V gene has CDR1 LNHDA and CDR2 SQIVND (reference sequence). The CDR3 totals 15 residues. The CDR3 DNA reads TGTGCCAGTAGTAGGGGTGGAGGATCCAGCACTGAAGCTTTCTTT. Translating it yields CASSRGGGSSTEAFF.

This chain uses TRBV4-1 with TRBJ2-7; 11 bases are a match to TRBD1. The CDR3 loop spans 15 amino acids. The V and J ends lost 5 bases and 3 bases, in that order; junction bases with no gene match: 6. Per the germline V gene, CDR1 is MGHRA and CDR2 is YSYEKL. The CDR3 spells CASSLTGTGGYEQYF. DNA of the CDR3: TGCGCCAGCAGCTTAACCGGGACAGGGGGCTACGAGCAGTACTTC.

By proportion, this clone is medium-sized. The chain recombines TRBV4-1 with TRBJ2-7; D perhaps matches TRBD1 (5 bases). The length of the CDR3 is 14 residues. CDR1 MGHRA and CDR2 YSYEKL come from the germline V gene. V lost 1 base and J lost 3, with 10 bases in between. CDR3: CASSQGVRVYEQYF. CDR3 in DNA: TGCGCCAGCAGCCAAGGCGTCAGGGTCTACGAGCAGTACTTC.